Listed below are T cell receptor beta chains from one sample, sequenced in a study of T cell repertoires in cytomegalovirus infection. No cognate antigen is known for these TCRs. TCRdb reanalysed the reads using MiXCR and keeps one entry per CDR3 protein. The table shows approximately 470,000 distinct CDR3 sequences, with approximately 46% occurring only once. Sequencing used cultured PBMCs, obtained from culture after CMV antigen stimulation. These receptors were collected from a human donor in good health (CMV status not recorded). Some clones in this sample may be carry-over from other donors' samples. CDR3s include the opening cysteine and the closing phenylalanine or tryptophan. D genes are given only for firm matches. The size field is filled for only some rows; it gives once, few, many or a size class.

cdr3_nt cdr3_aa j_call clone_size d_call v_call
TGTGCCACCAGTGCCCTCGGGGGGCTGATGGACAATGAGCAGTTCTTC CATSALGGLMDNEQFF TRBJ2-1 NA NA TRBV24-1
TGCGCCAGCAGTCCCCTAGCGGGTATATACGAGCAGTACTTC CASSPLAGIYEQYF TRBJ2-7 NA TRBD2 TRBV10-2
TGTGCCACCGGAGGGGACTATTACAATGAGCAGTTCTTC CATGGDYYNEQFF TRBJ2-1 NA TRBD2 TRBV27
TGTGCCAGCAGTTTTGTGACAGGGGCCCATCAGCCCCAGCATTTT CASSFVTGAHQPQHF TRBJ1-5 NA TRBD1 TRBV12-3/TRBV12-4
TGTGCCAGCAGTGAAGATTGGGTTAGGGAGACCCAGTACTTC CASSEDWVRETQYF TRBJ2-5 few NA TRBV6-1
TGTGCCAGCAGGATCGCGGGGGGCTCCTACAATGAGCAGTTCTTC CASRIAGGSYNEQFF TRBJ2-1 few TRBD2 TRBV2
TGTGCCATCAGTGAGTCTAGGACGGGGTTCAATCAGCCCCAGCATTTT CAISESRTGFNQPQHF TRBJ1-5 NA NA TRBV10-3
TGCGCCAGCAGCCAAGACCCCCCGACTAGTGAGACCGGGGAGCTGTTTTTT CASSQDPPTSETGELFF TRBJ2-2 NA NA TRBV4-3
TGTGCCAGCAGCGCCGGGGGTTCAAATACGCAGTATTTT CASSAGGSNTQYF TRBJ2-3 NA NA TRBV2
TGTGCCAGCAGCTTATGGGGGGGCGCGGAAAATGAGCAGTTCTTC CASSLWGGAENEQFF TRBJ2-1 few NA TRBV7-2
TGCAGTGCTCCGCACGAGACAGGAGCCCAAGAGACCCAGTACTTC CSAPHETGAQETQYF TRBJ2-5 NA NA TRBV20-1
TGCGCCAGCAGCCACCAGGGACTAGCGGGGTACAATGAGCAGTTCTTC CASSHQGLAGYNEQFF TRBJ2-1 once TRBD2 TRBV4-1
TGTGCCAGCAGTTTGGCGGCGGGTAATGAAAAACTGTTTTTT CASSLAAGNEKLFF TRBJ1-4 few NA TRBV28
TGTGCCACCAGCAGGAGCGGGGTCAACGAGCAGTACTTC CATSRSGVNEQYF TRBJ2-7 NA TRBD2 TRBV15
TGTGCCAGCAGTACTAGCGGGAGTGAGACCGGGGAGCTGTTTTTT CASSTSGSETGELFF TRBJ2-2 NA TRBD2 TRBV6-2/TRBV6-3
TGTGCCAGCAGCTTAGACAGGGTAACGCAGTATTTT CASSLDRVTQYF TRBJ2-3 few NA TRBV7-4
TGTGCCAGCAGTTTGGGGGGTGGTGCCGATGAGCAGTTCTTC CASSLGGGADEQFF TRBJ2-1 NA NA TRBV12-3/TRBV12-4
TGTGCCAGCAGTTTAGGGAACGGCTGGGGCACTGAAGCTTTCTTT CASSLGNGWGTEAFF TRBJ1-1 NA NA TRBV27
TGTGCCAGCAGCCCCCGGGGGGCGGGAGGGGTCGGGGAGCTGTTTTTT CASSPRGAGGVGELFF TRBJ2-2 NA TRBD2 TRBV7-2
TGTGCCAGAAGCGCCGGGACAGCGGCGAGGGATGAGCAGTTCTTC CARSAGTAARDEQFF TRBJ2-1 NA TRBD1 TRBV5-3
TGTGCCAGCAGTGCATCCGGGACTAGGACAGATACGCAGTATTTT CASSASGTRTDTQYF TRBJ2-3 once TRBD2 TRBV25-1
TGTGCCAGCAGCCTCCAGAACCAATATAGCAATCAGCCCCAGCATTTT CASSLQNQYSNQPQHF TRBJ1-5 many NA TRBV7-2
TGTGCCATCAGTGCCCAGGGGTCCTACAATGAGCAGTTCTTC CAISAQGSYNEQFF TRBJ2-1 NA NA TRBV10-3